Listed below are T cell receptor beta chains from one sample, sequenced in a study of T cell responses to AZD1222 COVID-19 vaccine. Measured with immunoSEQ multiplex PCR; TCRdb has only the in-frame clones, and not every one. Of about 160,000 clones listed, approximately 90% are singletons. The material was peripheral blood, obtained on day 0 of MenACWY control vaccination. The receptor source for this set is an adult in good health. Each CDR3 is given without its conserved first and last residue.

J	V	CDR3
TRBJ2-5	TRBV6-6	ASSASGREETQY
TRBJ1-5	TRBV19	ASTSREGLGPQH
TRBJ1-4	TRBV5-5	ASSLPSDEKLF
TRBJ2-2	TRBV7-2	ASSLARTSTNTGELF
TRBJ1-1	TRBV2	ASSESVGQANPLNTEAF
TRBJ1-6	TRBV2	ASNSDSSYNSPLH
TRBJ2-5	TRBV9	ASSPRASGRAGETQY
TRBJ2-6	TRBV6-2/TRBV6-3	ASSRSASSGANVLT
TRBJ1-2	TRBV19	ASSIAPGGYGYT
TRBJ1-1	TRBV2	ASSLGRRNTEAF
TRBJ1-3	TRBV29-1	SGALAGNTIY
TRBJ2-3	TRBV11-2	ASSLGASTDTQY
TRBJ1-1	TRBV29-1	STPGQGHTEAF
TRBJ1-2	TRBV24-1	ATSDFTNYGYT
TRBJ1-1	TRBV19	ASSKGQENEAF
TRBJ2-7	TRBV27	ASSLAGDSYEQY
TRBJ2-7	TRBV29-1	SVGRTARTYEQY
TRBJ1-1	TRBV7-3	ASSLSGFGTEAF